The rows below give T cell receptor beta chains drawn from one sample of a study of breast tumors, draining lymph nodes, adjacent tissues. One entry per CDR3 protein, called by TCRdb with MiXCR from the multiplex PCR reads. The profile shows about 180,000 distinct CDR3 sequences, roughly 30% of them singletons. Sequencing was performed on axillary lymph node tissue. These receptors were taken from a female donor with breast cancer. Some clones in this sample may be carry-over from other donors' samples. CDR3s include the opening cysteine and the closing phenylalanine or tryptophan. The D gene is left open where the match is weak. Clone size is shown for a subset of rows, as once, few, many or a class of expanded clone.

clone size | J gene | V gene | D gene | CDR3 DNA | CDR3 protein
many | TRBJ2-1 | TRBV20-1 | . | TGCAGTGCTAGGTGGGACCCAGGGTATTACTACAATGAGCAGTTCTTC | CSARWDPGYYYNEQFF
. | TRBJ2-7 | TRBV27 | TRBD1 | TGTGCCAGCAGTAGAAATCGAACCCCGGGACAGGGACGTTTTGGGCAGTACTTC | CASSRNRTPGQGRFGQYF
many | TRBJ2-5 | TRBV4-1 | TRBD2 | TGCGCCAGCAGCCAAGATCACCGGGGGGTGGGGACCCAGTACTTC | CASSQDHRGVGTQYF
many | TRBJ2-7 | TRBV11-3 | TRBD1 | TGTGCCAGCAGCGCATTCTGGGGACAGGGGTACGAGCAGTACTTC | CASSAFWGQGYEQYF
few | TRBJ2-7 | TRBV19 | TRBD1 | TGTGCCAGTCAAGGGCCAGGGGGCGTCTACGAGCAGTACTTC | CASQGPGGVYEQYF
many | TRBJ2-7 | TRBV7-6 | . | TGTGCCAGCAGCCGGGACAATTCCTACGAGCAGTACTTC | CASSRDNSYEQYF
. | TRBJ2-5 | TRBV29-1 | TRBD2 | TGCAGCGTCCAAGGGCTAGCGGGGGGATGGGAGACCCAGTACTTC | CSVQGLAGGWETQYF
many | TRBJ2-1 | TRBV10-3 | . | TGTGCCATCAAACGCGGCGGAAGCTCCTACAATGAGCAGTTCTTC | CAIKRGGSSYNEQFF
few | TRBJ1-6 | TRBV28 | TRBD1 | TGTGCCAGCAGTATACCTTCGGACAGGGTCTATAATTCACCCCTCCACTTT | CASSIPSDRVYNSPLHF
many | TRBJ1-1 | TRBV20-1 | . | TGCAGTGCTAATGTGGGGAAAGCTTTCTTT | CSANVGKAFF
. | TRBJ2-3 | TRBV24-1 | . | TGTGCCACCAGTGAGCGAACTAGCACAGATACGCAGTATTTT | CATSERTSTDTQYF
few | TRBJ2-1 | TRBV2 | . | TGTGCCAGCAGTGCAACCGACGCGTTCTCCTACAATGAGCAGTTCTTC | CASSATDAFSYNEQFF
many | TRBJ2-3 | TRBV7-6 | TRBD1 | TGTGCCAGCAGCTTTCGGACAGGGGGGGGCACAGATACGCAGTATTTT | CASSFRTGGGTDTQYF
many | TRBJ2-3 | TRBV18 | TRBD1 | TGTGCCAGCTCACACCCAGGGGGCAGTACAGATACGCAGTATTTT | CASSHPGGSTDTQYF
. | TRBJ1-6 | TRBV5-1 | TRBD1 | TGCGCCAGCAGCTCGGGACAGGGATTGACCTCACCCCTCCACTTT | CASSSGQGLTSPLHF
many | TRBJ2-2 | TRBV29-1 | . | TGCAGCGTTGTAAGGGGGGACACCGGGGAGCTGTTTTTT | CSVVRGDTGELFF
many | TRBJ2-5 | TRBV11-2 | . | TGTGCCAGCAGCTTAGATCGTACTCACGGGGAGACCCAGTACTTC | CASSLDRTHGETQYF
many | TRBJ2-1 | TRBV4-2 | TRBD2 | TGTGCCAGCAGCCAAGGCGGGGGGGGGACCTACAATGAGCAGTTCTTC | CASSQGGGGTYNEQFF
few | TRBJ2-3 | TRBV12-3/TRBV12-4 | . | TGTGCCAGCAGAGAAGGGTGGGAGGCGCAGTATTTT | CASREGWEAQYF
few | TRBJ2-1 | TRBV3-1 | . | TGTGCCAGCAGCCAAGTAAGAGGGTCCTACAATGAGCAGTTCTTC | CASSQVRGSYNEQFF
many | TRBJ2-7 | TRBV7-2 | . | TGTGCCAGCAGCTTACTGTACGGATCCTACGAGCAGTACTTC | CASSLLYGSYEQYF
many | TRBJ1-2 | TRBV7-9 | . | TGTGCCAGCAGCTTGGGGGGGACGTCAGATTATGGCTACACCTTC | CASSLGGTSDYGYTF
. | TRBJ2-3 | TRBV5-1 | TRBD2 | TGCGCCAGCAGCCGATTGACTAGCGGGGGATCCACAGATACGCAGTATTTT | CASSRLTSGGSTDTQYF
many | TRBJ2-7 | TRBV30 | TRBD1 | TGTGCCTGGAGTGTGACAGGGGGGTACTCCTACGAGCAGTACTTC | CAWSVTGGYSYEQYF
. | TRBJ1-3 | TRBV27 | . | TGTGCCAGCGGAACAGGCGCCGGAAACACCATATATTTT | CASGTGAGNTIYF
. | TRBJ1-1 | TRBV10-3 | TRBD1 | TGTGCCATCAGCGGGACAGGGAACACTGAAGCTTTCTTT | CAISGTGNTEAFF
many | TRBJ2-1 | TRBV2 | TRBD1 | TGTGCCAGCAGGCCCCGGACAGGGAGTCCAAATGAGCAGTTCTTC | CASRPRTGSPNEQFF
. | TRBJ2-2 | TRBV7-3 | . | TGTGCCAGCAGTCCCGGGACGATCGGGGAGCTGTTTTTT | CASSPGTIGELFF
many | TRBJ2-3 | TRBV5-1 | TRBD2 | TGCGCCAGCAAAAGTAGCGGGGTAACAGATACGCAGTATTTT | CASKSSGVTDTQYF
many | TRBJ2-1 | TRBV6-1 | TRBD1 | TGTGCCAGCACCTGGGACAGTAGATCGTTCTTC | CASTWDSRSFF
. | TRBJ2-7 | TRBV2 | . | TGTGCCAGCTCGGGGTTCGTGTCGGATCAGTACTTC | CASSGFVSDQYF
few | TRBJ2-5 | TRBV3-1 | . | TGTGCCAGCAGCCCGTACGTCTCAGCGGTACAAGAGACCCAGTACTTC | CASSPYVSAVQETQYF
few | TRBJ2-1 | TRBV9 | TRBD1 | TGTGCCAGCAGCACGGGACAGTACAATGAGCAGTTCTTC | CASSTGQYNEQFF
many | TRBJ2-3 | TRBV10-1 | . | TGCGCCAGCAGTGAGGCGGGGGCGAGCACAGATACGCAGTATTTT | CASSEAGASTDTQYF
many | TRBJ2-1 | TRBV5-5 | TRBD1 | TGTGCCAGCAGCTTGGAACAGGGGGTTGAGCAGTTCTTC | CASSLEQGVEQFF
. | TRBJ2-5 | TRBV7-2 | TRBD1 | TGTGCCAGCAGCTTAAGACAGGGGGTGTACCAAGAGACCCAGTACTTC | CASSLRQGVYQETQYF
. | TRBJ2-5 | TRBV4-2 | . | TGTGCCAGCAGCCATCACGGACGGCAAGAGACCCAGTACTTC | CASSHHGRQETQYF
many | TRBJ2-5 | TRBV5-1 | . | TGCGCCAGCAGCTTGATCCCGGGGACCCCCCAGGAGACCCAGTACTTC | CASSLIPGTPQETQYF
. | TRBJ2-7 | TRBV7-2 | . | TGTGCCAGCAGCTCCCTGGACGGGACAAGCTACGAGCAGTACTTC | CASSSLDGTSYEQYF
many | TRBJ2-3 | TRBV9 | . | TGTGCCAGCAGCGTAGGTACGGGGGCGTCCTCAGATACGCAGTATTTT | CASSVGTGASSDTQYF
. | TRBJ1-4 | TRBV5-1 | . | TGCGCCAGCAGCTTGGGGGGGTTATACTCCGGAAAACTGTTTTTT | CASSLGGLYSGKLFF
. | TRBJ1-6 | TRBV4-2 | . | TGTGCCAGCAGCCAAGCCGGGACTAGCGGGAGGCCCCTCCACTTT | CASSQAGTSGRPLHF
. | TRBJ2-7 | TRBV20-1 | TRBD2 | TGCAGTGCTAGAGATAGGTCGGGGGGAGTATACGAGCAGTACTTC | CSARDRSGGVYEQYF
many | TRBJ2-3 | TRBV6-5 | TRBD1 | TGTGCCAGCAGAGCCGCCGACCGGGACAGGGGAGCAGATACGCAGTATTTT | CASRAADRDRGADTQYF
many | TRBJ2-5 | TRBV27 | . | TGTGCCAGCAGTTTAATGAACTCCCAAGAGACCCAGTACTTC | CASSLMNSQETQYF
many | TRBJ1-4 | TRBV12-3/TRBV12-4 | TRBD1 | TGTGCCAGCAGTCAACAGGGGGGGAGCGAAAAACTGTTTTTT | CASSQQGGSEKLFF
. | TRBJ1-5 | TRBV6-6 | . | TGTGCCAGCAGCCACGACCCGCTGGGGGATTCCAATCAGCCCCAGCATTTT | CASSHDPLGDSNQPQHF
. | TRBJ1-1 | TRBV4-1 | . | TGCGCCAGCAGCCAAGATATCGGGGGGAACACTGAAGCTTTCTTT | CASSQDIGGNTEAFF
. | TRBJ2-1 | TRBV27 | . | TGTGCCAGCAGTCGTCAACAGGGTTACAATGAGCAGTTCTTC | CASSRQQGYNEQFF
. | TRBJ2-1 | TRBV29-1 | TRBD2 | TGCAGCGTTGAAGTAGCGGGGGGGCATAATGAGCAGTTCTTC | CSVEVAGGHNEQFF
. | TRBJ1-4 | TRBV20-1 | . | TGCAGTGCTACCCCTGGGAGGGTCGGACGGAATAATGAAAAACTGTTTTTT | CSATPGRVGRNNEKLFF